This section outlines one T cell receptor (beta chain) sequence together with its context. The V end lost 7 bases, the J end lost 2 bases, and 12 bases lay between the germline ends. This CDR3 comprises 14 residues. Germline V gives CDR1 MNHEY, CDR2 SVGAGI. Using immunoSEQ multiplex PCR, the repertoire was profiled, and TCRdb retains in-frame clones only, with some absent. The table includes 85,000 to 120,000 clones, around four fifths detected once. These data come from a study of blood T cell repertoires in COVID-19. The rearrangement links TRBV6-5 to TRBJ2-1; the D gene is possibly TRBD2 (5 bases). Specimen: peripheral blood. The source is a man between 60 and 75 years old with active or convalescent COVID-19. CDR3 sequence: CASTGRGTYNEQFF. CDR3 sequence (DNA): TGTGCCAGCACCGGCCGAGGGACCTACAATGAGCAGTTCTTC.